This T cell receptor (beta chain) is drawn from a study of blood T cell repertoires in COVID-19. Study at large: The origin of the acute and convalescent COVID-19 samples was the United States, Italy and Spain. PBMCs, B-cell-depleted T cells, or T cells provided the cDNA or gDNA that made up the material.

Clones were read by immunoSEQ multiplex PCR, and TCRdb kept only the in-frame ones, dropping some. The sample has 30,000 to 50,000 clones; roughly 75% are singletons. The receptor comes from a man older than 75 with active or convalescent COVID-19. The material sequenced was peripheral blood.

CDR3 in amino acids: CASSFSDRDYGYTF. The DNA of the CDR3 is TGTGCCAGCAGCTTCTCAGACAGGGACTATGGCTACACCTTC. The V gene is TRBV7-2, the J gene TRBJ1-2; 7 bases are shared with TRBD1. Germline assignment: CDR1 SGHTA and CDR2 FQGNSA. This CDR3 spans 14 amino acids. V gave up 3 bases and J gave up 3 bases; unmatched junction bases: 4.